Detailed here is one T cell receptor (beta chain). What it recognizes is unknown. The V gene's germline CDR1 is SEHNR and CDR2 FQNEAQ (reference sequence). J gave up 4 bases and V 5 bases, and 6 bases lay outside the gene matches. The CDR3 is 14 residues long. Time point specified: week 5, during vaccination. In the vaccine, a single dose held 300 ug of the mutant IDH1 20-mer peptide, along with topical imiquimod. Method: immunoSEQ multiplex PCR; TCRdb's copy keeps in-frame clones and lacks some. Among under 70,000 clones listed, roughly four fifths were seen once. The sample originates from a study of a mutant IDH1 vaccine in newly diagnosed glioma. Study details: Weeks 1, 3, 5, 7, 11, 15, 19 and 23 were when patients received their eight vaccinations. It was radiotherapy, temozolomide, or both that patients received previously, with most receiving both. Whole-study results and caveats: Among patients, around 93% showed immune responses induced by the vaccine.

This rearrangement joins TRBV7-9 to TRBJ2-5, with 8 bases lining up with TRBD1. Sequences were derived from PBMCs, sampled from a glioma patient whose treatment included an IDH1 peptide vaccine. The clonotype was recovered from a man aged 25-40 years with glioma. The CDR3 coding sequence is TGTGCCAGCAGCACTGGACAGGGTTCAGAGACCCAGTACTTC. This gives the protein CASSTGQGSETQYF.